The TCR beta chain described here comes from a study of shared clonotypes between healthy human individuals. Methods used by the authors: ImmunoSEQ gave junction-only sequences without quality scores, so filtering differed. The assay was immunoSEQ multiplex PCR, and TCRdb's table has in-frame clones only and misses some. That table furnishes V, J and clone size, whereas the DNA furnished D and trimming. The data show 600,000 or so clones, roughly 98% seen once. Naive CD8 cells were CD45RO-negative, positively selected for CCR7, excluding terminally differentiated effector memory CD45RA+ cells. Healthy and HIV-negative, the adult donors had no recent acute infections or vaccinations. Germline CDR1 SGHNT, CDR2 YYREEE (reference sequence). This CDR3 is 16 amino acids long. Between the trimmed V and J ends, which lost 4 bases and 8 bases, there was a span of 22 bases.

Specimen: naive CD8+ T cells sorted from blood. V usage is TRBV5-4 and J usage is TRBJ2-1; D is perhaps TRBD1 (6 bases). The receptor's source is a man under 40 in good health. Here the CDR3 DNA reads TGTGCCAGCAGCCACAGGGACCCGGTCCCTCGGGATGAGCAGTTCTTC. Translation gives CASSHRDPVPRDEQFF.